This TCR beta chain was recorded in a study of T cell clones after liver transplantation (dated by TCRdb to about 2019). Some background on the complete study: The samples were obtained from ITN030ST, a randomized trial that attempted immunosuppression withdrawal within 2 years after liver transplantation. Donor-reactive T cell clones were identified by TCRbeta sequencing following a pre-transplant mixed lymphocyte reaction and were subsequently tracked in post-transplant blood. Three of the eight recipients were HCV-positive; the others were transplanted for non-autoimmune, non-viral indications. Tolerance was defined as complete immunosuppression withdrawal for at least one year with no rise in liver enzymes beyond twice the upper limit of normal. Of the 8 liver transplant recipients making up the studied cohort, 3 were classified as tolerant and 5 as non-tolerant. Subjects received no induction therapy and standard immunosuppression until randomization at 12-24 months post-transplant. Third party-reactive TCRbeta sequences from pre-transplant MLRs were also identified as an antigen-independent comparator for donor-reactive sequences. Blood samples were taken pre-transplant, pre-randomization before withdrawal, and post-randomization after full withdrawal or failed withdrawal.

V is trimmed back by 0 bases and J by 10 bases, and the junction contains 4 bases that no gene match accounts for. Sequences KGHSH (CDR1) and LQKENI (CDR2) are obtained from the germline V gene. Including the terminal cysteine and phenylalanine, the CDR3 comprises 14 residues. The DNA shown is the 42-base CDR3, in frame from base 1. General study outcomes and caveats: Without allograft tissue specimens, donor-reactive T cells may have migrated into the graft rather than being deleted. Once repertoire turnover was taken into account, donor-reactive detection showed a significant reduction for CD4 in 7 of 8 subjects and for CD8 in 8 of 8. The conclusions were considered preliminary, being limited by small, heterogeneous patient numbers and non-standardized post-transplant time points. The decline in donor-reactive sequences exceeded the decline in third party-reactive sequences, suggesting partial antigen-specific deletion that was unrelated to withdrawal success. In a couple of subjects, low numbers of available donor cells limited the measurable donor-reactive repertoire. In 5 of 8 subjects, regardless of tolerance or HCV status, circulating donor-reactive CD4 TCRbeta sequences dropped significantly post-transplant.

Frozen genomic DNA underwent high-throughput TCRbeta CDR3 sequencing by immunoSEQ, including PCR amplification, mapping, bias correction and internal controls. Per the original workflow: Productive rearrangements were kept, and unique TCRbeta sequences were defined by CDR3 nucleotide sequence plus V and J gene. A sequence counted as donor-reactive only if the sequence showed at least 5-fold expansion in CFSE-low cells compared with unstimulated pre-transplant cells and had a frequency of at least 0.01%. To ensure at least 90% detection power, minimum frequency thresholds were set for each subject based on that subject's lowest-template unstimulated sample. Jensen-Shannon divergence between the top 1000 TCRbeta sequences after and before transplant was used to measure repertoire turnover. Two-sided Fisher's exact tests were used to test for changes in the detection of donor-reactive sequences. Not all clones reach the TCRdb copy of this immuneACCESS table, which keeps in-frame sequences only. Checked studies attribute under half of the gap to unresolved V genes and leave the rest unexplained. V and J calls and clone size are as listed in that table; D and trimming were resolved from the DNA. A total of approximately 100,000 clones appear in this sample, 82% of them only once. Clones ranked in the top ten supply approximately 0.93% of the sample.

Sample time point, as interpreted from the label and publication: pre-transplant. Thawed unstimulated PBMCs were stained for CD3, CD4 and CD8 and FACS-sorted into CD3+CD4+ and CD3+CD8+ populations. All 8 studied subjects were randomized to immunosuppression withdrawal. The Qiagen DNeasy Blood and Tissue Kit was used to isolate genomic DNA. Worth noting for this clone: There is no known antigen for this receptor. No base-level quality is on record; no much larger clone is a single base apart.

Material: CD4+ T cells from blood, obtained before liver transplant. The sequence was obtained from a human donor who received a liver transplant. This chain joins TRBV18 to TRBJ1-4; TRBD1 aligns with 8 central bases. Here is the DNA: TGTGCCAGCTCACCACCCGGACAGGGCGCAAAACTGTTTTTT. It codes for CASSPPGQGAKLFF.